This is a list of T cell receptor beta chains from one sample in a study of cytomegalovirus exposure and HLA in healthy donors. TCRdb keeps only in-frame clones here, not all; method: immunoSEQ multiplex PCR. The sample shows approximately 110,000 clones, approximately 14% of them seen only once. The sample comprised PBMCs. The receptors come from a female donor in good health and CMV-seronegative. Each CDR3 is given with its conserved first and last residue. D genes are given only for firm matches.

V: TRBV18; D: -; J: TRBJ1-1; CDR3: CASSPRQMNTEAFF
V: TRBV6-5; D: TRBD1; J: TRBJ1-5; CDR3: CASSPTGKDQPQHF
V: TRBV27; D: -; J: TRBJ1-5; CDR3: CASEGNQPQHF
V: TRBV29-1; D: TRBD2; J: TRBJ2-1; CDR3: CSVDSASGHSSYNEQFF
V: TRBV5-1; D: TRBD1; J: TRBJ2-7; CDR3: CASSFDRGLYEQYF
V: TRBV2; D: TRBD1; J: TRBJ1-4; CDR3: CASSRRGSTNEKLFF
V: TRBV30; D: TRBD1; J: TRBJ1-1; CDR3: CAWNEGQGRFEAFF
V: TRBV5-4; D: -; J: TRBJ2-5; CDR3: CASSFSREETQYF
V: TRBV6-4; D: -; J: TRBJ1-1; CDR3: CASRRDALGGTEAFF
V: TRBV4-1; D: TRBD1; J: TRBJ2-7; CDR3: CASSQEVDRDYEQYF
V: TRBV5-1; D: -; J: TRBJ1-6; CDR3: CAGAFSALHF
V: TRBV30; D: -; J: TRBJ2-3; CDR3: CAWEYGIGSSTDTQYF
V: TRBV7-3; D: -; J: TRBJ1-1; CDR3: CASSPTLGSTEAFF
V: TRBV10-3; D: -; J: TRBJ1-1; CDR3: CAISAHDRNTEAFF
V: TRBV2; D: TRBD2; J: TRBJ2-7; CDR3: CASITFPGLGANEQYF
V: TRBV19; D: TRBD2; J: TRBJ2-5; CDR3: CASSIQGGETQYF
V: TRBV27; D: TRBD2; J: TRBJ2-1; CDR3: CASSAYTGTSGSTNEQFF
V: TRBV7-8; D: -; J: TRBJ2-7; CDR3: CASSLGLVRYSYEQYF
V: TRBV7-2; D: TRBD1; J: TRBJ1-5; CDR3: CASSWTGMGTGQPQHF
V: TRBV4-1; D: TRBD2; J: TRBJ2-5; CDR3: CATGEGLADQETQYF
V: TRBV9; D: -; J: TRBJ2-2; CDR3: CASSAGEWTGELFF
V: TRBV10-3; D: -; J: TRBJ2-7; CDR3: CAHGGGSSYEQYF
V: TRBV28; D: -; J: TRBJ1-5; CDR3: CASQLVPRQPQHF
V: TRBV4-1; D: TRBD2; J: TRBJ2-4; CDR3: CASSPGLAGGLNIQYF
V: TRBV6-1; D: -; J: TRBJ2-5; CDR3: CASSGDMSLETQYF
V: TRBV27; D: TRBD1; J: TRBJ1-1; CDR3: CASSEGDRGSGNTEAFF
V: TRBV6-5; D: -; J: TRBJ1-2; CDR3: CASSYSFSDYGYTF
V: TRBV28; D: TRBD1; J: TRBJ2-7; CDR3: CASSLRPGQGGHEQYF
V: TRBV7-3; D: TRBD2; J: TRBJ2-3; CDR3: CASSPLGRGTDTQYF
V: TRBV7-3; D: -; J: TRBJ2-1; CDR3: CASSSDNEQFF
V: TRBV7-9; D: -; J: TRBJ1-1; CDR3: CASSSRLGANTEAFF
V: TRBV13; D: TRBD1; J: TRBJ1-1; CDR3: CASSFPDRGRAHTEAFF
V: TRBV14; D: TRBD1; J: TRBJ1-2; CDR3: CASSPSRQGYGYTF
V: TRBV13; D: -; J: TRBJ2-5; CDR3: CASNEEGRLPETQYF
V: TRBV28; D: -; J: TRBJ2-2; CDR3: CASSPLNNLEVGNTGELFF
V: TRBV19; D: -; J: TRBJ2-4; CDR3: CASSRDSTGLAKNIQYF
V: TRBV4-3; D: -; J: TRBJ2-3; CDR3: CASSQDGGADTQYF
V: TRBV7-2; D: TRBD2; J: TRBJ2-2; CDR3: CASSIPGLAGSGELFF
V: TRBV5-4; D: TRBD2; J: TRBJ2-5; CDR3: CASSPPGRGGSETQYF